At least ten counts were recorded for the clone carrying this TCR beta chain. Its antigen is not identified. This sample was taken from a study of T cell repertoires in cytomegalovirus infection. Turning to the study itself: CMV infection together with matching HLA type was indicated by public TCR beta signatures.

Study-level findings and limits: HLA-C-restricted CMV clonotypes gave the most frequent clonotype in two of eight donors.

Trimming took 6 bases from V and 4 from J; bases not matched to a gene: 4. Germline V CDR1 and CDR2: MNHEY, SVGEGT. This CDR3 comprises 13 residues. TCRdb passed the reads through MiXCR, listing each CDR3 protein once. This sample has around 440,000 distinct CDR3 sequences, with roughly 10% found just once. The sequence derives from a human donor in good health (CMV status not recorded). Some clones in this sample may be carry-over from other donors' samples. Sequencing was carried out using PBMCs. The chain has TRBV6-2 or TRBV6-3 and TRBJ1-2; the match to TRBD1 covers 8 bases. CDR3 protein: CASSTGTGYGYTF. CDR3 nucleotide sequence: TGTGCCAGCAGCACCGGGACAGGCTATGGCTACACCTTC.